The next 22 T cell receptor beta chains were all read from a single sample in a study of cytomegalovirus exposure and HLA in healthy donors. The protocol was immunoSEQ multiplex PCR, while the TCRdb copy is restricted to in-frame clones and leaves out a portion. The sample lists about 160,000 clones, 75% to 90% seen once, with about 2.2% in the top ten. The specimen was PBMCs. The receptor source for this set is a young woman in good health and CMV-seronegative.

The CDR3 nucleotides read TGTGCCAGCAGTGGTCAGGGTCAAGCTTTCTTT. It codes for CASSGQGQAFF. This rearrangement joins TRBV2 to TRBJ1-1, with D maybe TRBD1 (5 bases). Germline assignment: CDR1 SNHLY and CDR2 FYNNEI. The CDR3 spans 11 residues. V was cut by 4 bases and J by 9 bases, with 9 bases left in between.

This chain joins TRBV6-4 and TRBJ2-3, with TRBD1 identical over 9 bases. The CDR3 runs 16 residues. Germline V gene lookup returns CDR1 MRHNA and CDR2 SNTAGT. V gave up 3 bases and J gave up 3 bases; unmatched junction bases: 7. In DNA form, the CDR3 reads TGTGCCAGCAGTGAGACCGTGGACAGGGGAACAGATACGCAGTATTTT. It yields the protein CASSETVDRGTDTQYF.

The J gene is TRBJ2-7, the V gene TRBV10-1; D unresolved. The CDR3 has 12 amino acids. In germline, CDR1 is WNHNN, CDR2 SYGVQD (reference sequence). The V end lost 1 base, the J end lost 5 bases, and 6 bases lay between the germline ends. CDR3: CASSEYSNEQYF. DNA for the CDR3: TGCGCCAGCAGTGAGTATAGTAACGAGCAGTACTTC.

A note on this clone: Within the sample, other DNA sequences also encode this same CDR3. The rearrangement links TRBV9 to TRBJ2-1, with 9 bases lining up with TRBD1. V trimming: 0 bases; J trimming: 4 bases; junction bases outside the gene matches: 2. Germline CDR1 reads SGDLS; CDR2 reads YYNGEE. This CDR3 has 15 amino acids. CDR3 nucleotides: TGTGCCAGCAGCGTAGGGACAGGGGCATACAATGAGCAGTTCTTC. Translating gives CASSVGTGAYNEQFF.

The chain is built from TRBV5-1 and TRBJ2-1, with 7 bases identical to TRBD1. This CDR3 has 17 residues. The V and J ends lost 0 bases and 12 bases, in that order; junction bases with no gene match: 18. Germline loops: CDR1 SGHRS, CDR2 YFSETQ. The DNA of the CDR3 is TGCGCCAGCAGCTTGGGCCCCGGGACAGCGTTTGATTGGGGGCAGTTCTTC. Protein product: CASSLGPGTAFDWGQFF. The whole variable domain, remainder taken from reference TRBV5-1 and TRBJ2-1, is KAGVTQTPRYLIKTRGQQVTLSCSPISGHRSVSWYQQTPGQGLQFLFEYFSETQRNKGNFPGRFSGRQFSNSRSEMNVSTLELGDSALYLCASSLGPGTAFDWGQFFGPGTRLTVL.

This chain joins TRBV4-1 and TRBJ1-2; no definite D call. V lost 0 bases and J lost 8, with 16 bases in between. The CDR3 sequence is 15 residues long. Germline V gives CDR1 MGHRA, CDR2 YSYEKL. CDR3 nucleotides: TGCGCCAGCAGCCAAGATCCCGAGGTGAGGAGGGGCTACACCTTC. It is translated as CASSQDPEVRRGYTF.

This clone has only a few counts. The CDR3 region is CASSIGLAGGNEQYF. The DNA of the CDR3 is TGTGCCAGCAGCATCGGACTAGCGGGAGGCAACGAGCAGTACTTC. V and J are TRBV7-2 and TRBJ2-7; 14 positions agree with TRBD2. The trim removed 5 bases at V and 5 bases at J, leaving 5 bases unmatched. CDR3 size: 15 residues. Per germline, CDR1 SGHTA and CDR2 FQGNSA. The complete variable domain, with remaining parts taken from reference TRBV7-2 and TRBJ2-7, reads GAGVSQSPSNKVTEKGKDVELRCDPISGHTALYWYRQSLGQGLEFLIYFQGNSAPDKSGLPSDRFSAERTGGSVSTLTIQRTQQEDSAVYLCASSIGLAGGNEQYFGPGTRLTVT.

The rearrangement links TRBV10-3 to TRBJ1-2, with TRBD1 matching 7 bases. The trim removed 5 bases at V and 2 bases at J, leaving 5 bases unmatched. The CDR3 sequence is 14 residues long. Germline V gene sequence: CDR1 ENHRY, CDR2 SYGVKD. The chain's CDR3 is CAISSGQLNYGYTF. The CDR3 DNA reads TGTGCCATCAGTTCGGGACAGCTAAACTATGGCTACACCTTC.

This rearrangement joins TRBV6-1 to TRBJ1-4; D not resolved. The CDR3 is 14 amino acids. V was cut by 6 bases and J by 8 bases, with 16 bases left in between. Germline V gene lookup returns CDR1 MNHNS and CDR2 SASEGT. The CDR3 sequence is CASRGSEVGEKLFF. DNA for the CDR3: TGTGCCAGCAGGGGTAGCGAGGTCGGCGAAAAACTGTTTTTT.

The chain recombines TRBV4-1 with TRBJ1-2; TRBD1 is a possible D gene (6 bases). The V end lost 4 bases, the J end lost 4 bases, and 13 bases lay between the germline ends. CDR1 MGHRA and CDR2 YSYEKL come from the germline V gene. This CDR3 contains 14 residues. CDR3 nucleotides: TGCGCCAGCAGCCCCCGAGGGGGGGGCTATGGCTACACCTTC. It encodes CASSPRGGGYGYTF.

The CDR3 loop is CASRSTGWSGEQFF. Here the CDR3 DNA reads TGTGCCAGCAGATCGACAGGTTGGTCGGGTGAGCAGTTCTTC. This chain links TRBV7-2 with TRBJ2-1; maybe TRBD1 (6 bases). The germline V gene has CDR1 SGHTA and CDR2 FQGNSA. This CDR3 is built from 14 residues. V was clipped by 6 bases and J by 9 bases, with 18 bases between them.

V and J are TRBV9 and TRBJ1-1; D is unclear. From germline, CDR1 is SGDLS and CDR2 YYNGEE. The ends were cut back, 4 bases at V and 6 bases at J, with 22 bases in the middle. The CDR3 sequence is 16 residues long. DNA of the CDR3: TGTGCCAGCAGCCCCCCATTAGGTTCCGCCGGGGCTGAAGCTTTCTTT. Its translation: CASSPPLGSAGAEAFF.

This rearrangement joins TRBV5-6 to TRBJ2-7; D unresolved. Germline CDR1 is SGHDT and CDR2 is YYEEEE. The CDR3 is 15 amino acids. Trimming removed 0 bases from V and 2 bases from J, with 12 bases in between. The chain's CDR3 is CASSLVRAKAYEQYF. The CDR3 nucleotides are TGTGCCAGCAGCTTGGTGAGAGCGAAAGCCTACGAGCAGTACTTC.

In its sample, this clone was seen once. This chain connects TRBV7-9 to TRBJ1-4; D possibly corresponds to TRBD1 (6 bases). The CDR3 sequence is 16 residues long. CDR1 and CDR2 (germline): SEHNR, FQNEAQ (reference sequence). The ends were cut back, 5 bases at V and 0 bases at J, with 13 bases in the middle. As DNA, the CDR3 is TGTGCCAGCAGCCAGGACAGCGTTTCAACTAATGAAAAACTGTTTTTT. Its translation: CASSQDSVSTNEKLFF.

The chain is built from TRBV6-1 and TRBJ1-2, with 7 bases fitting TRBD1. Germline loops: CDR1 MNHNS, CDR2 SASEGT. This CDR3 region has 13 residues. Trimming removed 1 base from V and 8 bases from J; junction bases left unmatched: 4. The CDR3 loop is CASSEETGWGYTF. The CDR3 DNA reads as TGTGCCAGCAGTGAAGAGACAGGGTGGGGCTACACCTTC.

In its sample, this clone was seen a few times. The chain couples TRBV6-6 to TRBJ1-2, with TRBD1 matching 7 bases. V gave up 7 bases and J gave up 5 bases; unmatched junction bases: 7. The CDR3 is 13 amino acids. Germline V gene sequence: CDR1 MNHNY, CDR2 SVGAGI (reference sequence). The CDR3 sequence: CASIETGSYGYTF. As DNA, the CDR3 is TGTGCCAGCATTGAGACAGGGTCTTATGGCTACACCTTC.

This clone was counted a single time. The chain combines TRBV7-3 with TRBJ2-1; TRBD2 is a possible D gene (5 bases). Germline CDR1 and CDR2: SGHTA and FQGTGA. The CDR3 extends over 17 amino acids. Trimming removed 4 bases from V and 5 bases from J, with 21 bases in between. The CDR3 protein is CASSSLVGADLDNEQFF. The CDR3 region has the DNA TGTGCCAGCAGCTCCCTGGTGGGAGCCGACCTAGACAATGAGCAGTTCTTC.

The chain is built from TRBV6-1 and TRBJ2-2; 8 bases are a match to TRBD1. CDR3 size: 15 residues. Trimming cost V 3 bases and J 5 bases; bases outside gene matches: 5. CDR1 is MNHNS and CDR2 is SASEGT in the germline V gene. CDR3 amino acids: CASSEWTGRTGELFF. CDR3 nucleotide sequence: TGTGCCAGCAGTGAGTGGACAGGGCGGACCGGGGAGCTGTTTTTT.

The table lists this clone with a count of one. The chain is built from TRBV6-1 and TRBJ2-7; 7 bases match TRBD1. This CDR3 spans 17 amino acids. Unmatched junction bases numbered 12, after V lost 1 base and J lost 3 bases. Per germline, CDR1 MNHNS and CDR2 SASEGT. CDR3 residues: CASSEDQGVRLNYEQYF. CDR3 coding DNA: TGTGCCAGCAGTGAAGACCAGGGGGTCCGGCTAAACTACGAGCAGTACTTC.

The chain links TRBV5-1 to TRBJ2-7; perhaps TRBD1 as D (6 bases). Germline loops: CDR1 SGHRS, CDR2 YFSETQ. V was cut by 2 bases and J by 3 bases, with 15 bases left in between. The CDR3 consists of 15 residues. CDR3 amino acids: CASSFKQGPGYEQYF. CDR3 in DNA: TGCGCCAGCAGCTTTAAACAGGGCCCAGGCTACGAGCAGTACTTC.

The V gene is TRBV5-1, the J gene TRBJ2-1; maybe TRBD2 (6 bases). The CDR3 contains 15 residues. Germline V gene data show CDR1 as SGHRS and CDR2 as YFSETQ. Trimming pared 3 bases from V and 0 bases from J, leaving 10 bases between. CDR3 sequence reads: CASSSGLNSYNEQFF. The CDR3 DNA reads TGCGCCAGCAGCTCGGGACTCAACTCCTACAATGAGCAGTTCTTC.

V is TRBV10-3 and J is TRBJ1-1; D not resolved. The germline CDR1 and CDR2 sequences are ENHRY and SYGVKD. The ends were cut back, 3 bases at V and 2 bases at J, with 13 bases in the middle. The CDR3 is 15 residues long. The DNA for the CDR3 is TGTGCCATCAGTGACAGTCCCTCGCATAACACTGAAGCTTTCTTT. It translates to CAISDSPSHNTEAFF.